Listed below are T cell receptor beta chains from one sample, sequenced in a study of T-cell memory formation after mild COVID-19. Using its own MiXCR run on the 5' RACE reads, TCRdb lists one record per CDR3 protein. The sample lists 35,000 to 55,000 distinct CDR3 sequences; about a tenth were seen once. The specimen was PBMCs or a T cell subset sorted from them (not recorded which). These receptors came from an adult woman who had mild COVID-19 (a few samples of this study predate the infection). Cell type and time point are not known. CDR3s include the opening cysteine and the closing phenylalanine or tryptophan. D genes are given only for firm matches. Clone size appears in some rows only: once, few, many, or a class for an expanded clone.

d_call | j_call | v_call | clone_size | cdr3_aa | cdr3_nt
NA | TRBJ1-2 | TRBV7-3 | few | CASSPPGGLGGYTF | TGTGCCAGCAGCCCGCCTGGGGGGCTGGGCGGCTACACCTTC
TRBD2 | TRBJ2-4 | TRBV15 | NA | CATSVLAGGRYAIQYF | TGTGCCACCAGCGTGCTAGCGGGGGGGCGATACGCCATTCAGTACTTC
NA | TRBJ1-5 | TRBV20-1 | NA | CSASGNRNQPQHF | TGCAGTGCTAGCGGCAACAGGAATCAGCCCCAGCATTTT
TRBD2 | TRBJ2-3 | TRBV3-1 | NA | CASSQGTSGDRTDTQYF | TGTGCCAGCAGCCAAGGCACTAGCGGGGACCGCACAGATACGCAGTATTTT
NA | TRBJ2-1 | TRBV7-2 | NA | CASSLTRNEQFF | TGTGCCAGCAGCCTTACGCGCAACGAGCAGTTCTTC
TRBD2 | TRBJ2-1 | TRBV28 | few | CASRGGTSGSTYNEQFF | TGTGCCAGCAGGGGCGGGACTAGCGGGAGTACCTACAATGAGCAGTTCTTC
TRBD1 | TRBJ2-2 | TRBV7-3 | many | CASSLSYGTGNTGELFF | TGTGCCAGCAGCTTATCCTACGGGACAGGGAACACCGGGGAGCTGTTTTTT
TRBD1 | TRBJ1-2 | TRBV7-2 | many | CASSLAPPGQGFGGYTF | TGTGCCAGCAGCTTAGCCCCTCCGGGACAGGGATTCGGTGGCTACACCTTC
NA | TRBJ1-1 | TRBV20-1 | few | CSAKDSGVTEAFF | TGCAGTGCCAAGGACAGCGGAGTCACTGAAGCTTTCTTT
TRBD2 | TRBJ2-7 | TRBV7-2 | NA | CASSLLLAGGMSYEQYF | TGTGCCAGCAGCCTTTTACTAGCGGGGGGGATGTCCTACGAGCAGTACTTC
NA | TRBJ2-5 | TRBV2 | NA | CASSEWQGDQETQYF | TGTGCCAGCAGTGAATGGCAGGGTGACCAAGAGACCCAGTACTTC
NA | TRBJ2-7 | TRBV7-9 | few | CASSLGDAGSRYEQYF | TGTGCCAGCAGCTTAGGGGATGCGGGGAGTAGGTACGAGCAGTACTTC
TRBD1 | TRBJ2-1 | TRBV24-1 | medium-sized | CATSDPDRGHHNEQFF | TGTGCCACCAGTGATCCGGACAGGGGACACCACAATGAGCAGTTCTTC
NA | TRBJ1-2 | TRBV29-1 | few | CSVERDYGYTF | TGCAGCGTTGAGCGGGACTATGGCTACACCTTC
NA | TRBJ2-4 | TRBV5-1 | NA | CASRDTGTGSKNIQYF | TGCGCCAGCAGAGATACAGGGACGGGGTCCAAAAACATTCAGTACTTC
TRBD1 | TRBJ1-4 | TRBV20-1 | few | CSARDPRPRGFYGATNEKLFF | TGCAGTGCTAGAGACCCGAGGCCCAGGGGGTTTTACGGAGCAACTAATGAAAAACTGTTTTTT
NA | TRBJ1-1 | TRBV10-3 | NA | CAISPGKGVNTEAFF | TGTGCCATCAGTCCGGGGAAGGGAGTGAACACTGAAGCTTTCTTT
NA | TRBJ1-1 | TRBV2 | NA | CASSGSRITFF | TGTGCCAGCAGTGGATCCCGGATCACTTTCTTT
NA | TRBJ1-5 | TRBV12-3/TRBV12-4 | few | CASRQGRLNQPQHF | TGTGCCAGCAGGCAGGGCCGCCTCAATCAGCCCCAGCATTTT
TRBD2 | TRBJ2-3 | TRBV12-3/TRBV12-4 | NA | CASSQGLAGGPTDTQYF | TGTGCCAGCAGCCAAGGACTAGCGGGAGGTCCTACAGATACGCAGTATTTT
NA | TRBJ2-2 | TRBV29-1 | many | CSVLWTGELFF | TGCAGCGTTCTATGGACCGGGGAGCTGTTTTTT
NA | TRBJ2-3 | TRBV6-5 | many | CASKNLVTDTQYF | TGTGCCAGCAAAAACCTAGTGACAGATACGCAGTATTTT
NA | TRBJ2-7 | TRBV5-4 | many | CASSLDSRGMIYEQYF | TGTGCCAGCAGCTTGGACTCACGCGGGATGATATACGAGCAGTACTTC
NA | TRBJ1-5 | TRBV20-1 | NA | CSAKSGGQPQHF | TGCAGTGCCAAGTCGGGGGGGCAGCCCCAGCATTTT
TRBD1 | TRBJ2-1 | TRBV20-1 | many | CSAKRDRGKKGNEQFF | TGCAGTGCTAAGCGGGACAGGGGGAAGAAGGGCAATGAGCAGTTCTTC
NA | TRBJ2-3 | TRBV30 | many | CAWDRDPTDTQYF | TGTGCCTGGGACCGGGACCCCACAGATACGCAGTATTTT
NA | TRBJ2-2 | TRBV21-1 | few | CASSNPGEIADTGELFF | TGTGCCAGCAGCAACCCCGGGGAGATAGCAGACACCGGGGAGCTGTTTTTT
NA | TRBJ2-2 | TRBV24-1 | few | CATSDARAEELFF | TGTGCCACCAGTGATGCCAGGGCAGAGGAGCTGTTTTTT
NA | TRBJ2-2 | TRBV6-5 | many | CASSVRAGELFF | TGTGCCAGCAGCGTAAGGGCCGGGGAGCTGTTTTTT
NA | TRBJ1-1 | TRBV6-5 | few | CASSSNTNTEAFF | TGTGCCAGCAGTTCCAACACGAACACTGAAGCTTTCTTT
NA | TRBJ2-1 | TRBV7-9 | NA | CASSLGGSYNEQFF | TGTGCCAGCAGCTTGGGGGGCTCCTACAATGAGCAGTTCTTC
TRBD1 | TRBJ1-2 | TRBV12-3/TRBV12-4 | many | CASNGGTGEHYGYTF | TGTGCCAGCAACGGGGGGACAGGGGAGCACTATGGCTACACCTTC
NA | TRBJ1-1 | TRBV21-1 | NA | CASSAGGGWNTEAFF | TGTGCCAGCAGCGCCGGGGGGGGTTGGAACACTGAAGCTTTCTTT